The T cell receptor beta chain described here comes from a study of T-cell memory formation after mild COVID-19. Study in general: Largely, TCR clusters stayed within a single donor.

5'RACE primed at constant segments yielded TCR alpha and TCR beta cDNA libraries bearing sample barcodes and UMIs. One entry per CDR3 protein results from TCRdb running MiXCR on the 5' RACE reads. The table lists 350,000 to 500,000 distinct CDR3 sequences, approximately 19% of them singletons. General study points: Clones shrinking between day 15 and 85 showed a balanced CD4/CD8 split, and those that grew later tilted toward CD4+. CD8+ contracting clones occupied EMRA, while CD4+ ones occupied mainly CM and EM.

CDR3 length: 14 residues. In germline, CDR1 is MDHEN, CDR2 SYDVKM. The trim removed 7 bases at V and 3 bases at J, leaving 6 bases unmatched. Regarding this clonotype: The antigen is not known.

Input material: PBMCs or a T cell subset sorted from them (not recorded which). This TCR derives from a man between 18 and 29 years old who had mild COVID-19 (a few samples of this study predate the infection). Cell type and time point are not known. The V and J genes are TRBV28 and TRBJ2-3, with TRBD1 identical over 8 bases. CDR3 region: CASITGGRTDTQYF. The CDR3 DNA reads as TGTGCCAGCATAACAGGGGGGAGGACAGATACGCAGTATTTT.